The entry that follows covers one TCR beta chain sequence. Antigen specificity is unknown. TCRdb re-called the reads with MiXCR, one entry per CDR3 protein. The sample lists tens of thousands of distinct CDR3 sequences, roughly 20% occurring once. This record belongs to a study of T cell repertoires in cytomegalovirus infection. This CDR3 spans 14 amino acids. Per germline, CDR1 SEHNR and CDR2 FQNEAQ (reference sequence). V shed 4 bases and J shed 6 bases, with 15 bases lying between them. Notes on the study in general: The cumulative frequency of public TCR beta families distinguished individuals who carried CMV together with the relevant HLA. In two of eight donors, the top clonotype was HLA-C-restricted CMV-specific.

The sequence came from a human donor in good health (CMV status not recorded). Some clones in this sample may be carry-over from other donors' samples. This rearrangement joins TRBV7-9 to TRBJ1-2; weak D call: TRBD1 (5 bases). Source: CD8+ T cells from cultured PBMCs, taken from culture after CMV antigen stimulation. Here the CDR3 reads CASSSESRADGYTF. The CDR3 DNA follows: TGTGCCAGCAGCTCAGAAAGCAGGGCCGATGGCTACACCTTC.